One and the same sample provided the 15 T cell receptor beta chains below, sequenced in a study of blood T cell repertoires in COVID-19. Assay: immunoSEQ multiplex PCR; the TCRdb copy retains only in-frame clones and omits some. The profile shows fewer than 60,000 clones, 70% to 90% of them singletons. The sample comprised peripheral blood. The receptors derive from a man between 60 and 75 years old with COVID-19, enrolled during active disease.

This chain uses TRBV4-3 with TRBJ2-7; maybe TRBD1 (6 bases). The length of the CDR3 is 15 residues. V lost 0 bases and J 2 bases, leaving 11 bases between the germline ends. The germline gives CDR1 LGHNA, CDR2 YSLEER. CDR3 in DNA: TGCGCCAGCAGCCAAGATGGCGCAGGGGCCTACGAGCAGTACTTC. Its protein is CASSQDGAGAYEQYF.

This clone was detected only a few times. The J gene is TRBJ1-3, the V gene TRBV3-1 (or the pseudogene TRBV3-2), with D possibly TRBD1 on 5 matching bases. The germline V and J ends were trimmed by 4 bases and 0 bases, with 13 bases remaining between them. The CDR3 length is 16 residues. CDR1 and CDR2 (germline): LGHDT, YNNKEL (reference sequence). The DNA of the CDR3 is TGTGCCAGCAGCCCAGGGCGGTACCCCTCTGGAAACACCATATATTTT. This translates into CASSPGRYPSGNTIYF.

This clone turned up a few times. This sequence joins TRBV2 and TRBJ1-2; D ambiguous. Germline assignment: CDR1 SNHLY and CDR2 FYNNEI. The CDR3 loop spans 13 amino acids. V was shortened by 5 bases and J by 7 bases, with 14 bases between the two germline ends. In DNA, the CDR3 is TGTGCCAGCAGTCGAGACGGGATCGGTGGCTACACCTTC. Protein sequence: CASSRDGIGGYTF.

The rearrangement joins TRBV6-1 to TRBJ1-1, with D hard to call. The V end lost 2 bases, the J end lost 4 bases, and 8 bases lay between the germline ends. Germline CDR1 reads MNHNS; CDR2 reads SASEGT. The CDR3 spans 13 residues. This CDR3 is CASSEYRITEAFF. The CDR3 DNA is TGTGCCAGCAGTGAATATAGAATCACTGAAGCTTTCTTT.

The chain combines TRBV6-2 or TRBV6-3 with TRBJ1-1; TRBD1 agrees at 7 bases. The V segment lost 6 bases and the J segment 9 bases; nucleotides outside the gene matches: 7. This CDR3 comprises 12 residues. Germline V gives CDR1 MNHEY, CDR2 SVGEGT. CDR3 DNA: TGTGCCAGCAGCCGAGGACAGGAAAAAGCTTTCTTT. Amino acid sequence: CASSRGQEKAFF.

V gene TRBV7-6 combines with J gene TRBJ1-1; 8 bases map to TRBD1. Trimming removed 5 bases from V and 4 bases from J; junction bases left unmatched: 3. Per germline, CDR1 SGHVS and CDR2 FNYEAQ. The CDR3 totals 13 residues. This CDR3 is CASSKGQATEAFF. Here the CDR3 DNA reads TGTGCCAGCAGCAAGGGACAGGCCACTGAAGCTTTCTTT.

This clone appeared a single time. The chain carries TRBV3-1 (or the pseudogene TRBV3-2) and TRBJ2-3; TRBD2 is a possible D gene (7 bases). Germline V CDR1 and CDR2: LGHDT, YNNKEL (reference sequence). This CDR3 has 15 residues. Trimming removed 3 bases at V and 4 bases at J, with 14 bases between. The CDR3 here is CASSQRGPSSDTQYF. The CDR3 DNA reads as TGTGCCAGCAGCCAGCGGGGGCCATCCTCAGATACGCAGTATTTT.

J is TRBJ1-1 and V is TRBV5-6; D is unresolved. This CDR3 spans 14 amino acids. Trimming removed 0 bases from V and 4 bases from J, with 10 bases in between. Germline loops: CDR1 SGHDT, CDR2 YYEEEE. DNA of the CDR3: TGTGCCAGCAGCTTGGAGCCGGGGAGCACTGAAGCTTTCTTT. This codes for CASSLEPGSTEAFF.

The rearrangement joins TRBV6-5 to TRBJ2-3, with D possibly being TRBD1 (5 bases). Germline CDR1 is MNHEY and CDR2 is SVGAGI. The CDR3 extends over 15 amino acids. V was shortened by 7 bases and J by 1 base, with 15 bases between the two germline ends. For the CDR3, the DNA is TGTGCCAGCAAGGATGTCAGGGCGGGCACAGATACGCAGTATTTT. This codes for CASKDVRAGTDTQYF.

V and J are TRBV5-6 and TRBJ1-1; 8 nucleotides agree with TRBD1. This CDR3 contains 15 residues. Germline CDR1 is SGHDT and CDR2 is YYEEEE. Losses at the gene ends were 0 bases for V and 3 bases for J; bases not matched to a gene: 4. CDR3 DNA sequence: TGTGCCAGCAGCTTGGTAGACAGGGGATACACTGAAGCTTTCTTT. Its protein is CASSLVDRGYTEAFF.

The rearrangement links TRBV9 to TRBJ2-7, with 7 positions matching TRBD1. This CDR3 region has 14 residues. V gave up 1 base and J gave up 3 bases; unmatched junction bases: 4. CDR1 and CDR2 from the germline V gene are SGDLS and YYNGEE. CDR3 loop: CASSVQAGGYEQYF. The CDR3 DNA is TGTGCCAGCAGCGTACAGGCAGGGGGCTACGAGCAGTACTTC.

This chain joins TRBV10-3 and TRBJ2-7; 12 nucleotides agree with TRBD1. The germline V gene has CDR1 ENHRY and CDR2 SYGVKD. V was pared by 0 bases and J by 9 bases, with 9 bases of the junction left unmatched. The CDR3 has 16 residues. The CDR3 region is CAISESLRDRGRVQYF. In DNA, the CDR3 is TGTGCCATCAGTGAGTCACTCCGGGACAGGGGGCGGGTGCAGTACTTC.

The chain uses TRBV5-1 and TRBJ2-7, with D tentatively TRBD1 (6 bases). The CDR3 has 14 amino acids. Germline loops: CDR1 SGHRS, CDR2 YFSETQ. Trimming stripped 0 bases from V and 4 bases from J, with 11 bases between. CDR3 amino acids: CASSLAQGPYEQYF. The CDR3 region has the DNA TGCGCCAGCAGCTTGGCCCAGGGGCCATACGAGCAGTACTTC.

The chain is built from TRBV7-9 and TRBJ1-6, with D unresolved. CDR1 and CDR2 from the germline V gene are SEHNR and FQNEAQ (reference sequence). Trimming shortened V by 3 bases and J by 9 bases, and 12 bases separated the two germline ends. CDR3 length: 14 residues. This CDR3 is CASSFSGSTSPLHF. The CDR3, as DNA: TGTGCCAGCAGCTTCTCAGGAAGTACTTCACCCCTCCACTTT. Full variable domain (outside the CDR3, taken from reference TRBV7-9 and TRBJ1-6): DTGVSQNPRHKITKRGQNVTFRCDPISEHNRLYWYRQTLGQGPEFLTYFQNEAQLEKSRLLSDRFSAERPKGSFSTLEIQRTEQGDSAMYLCASSFSGSTSPLHFGNGTRLTVT.

This rearrangement joins TRBV2 to TRBJ1-2; no definite D call. The CDR3 sequence is 13 residues long. Germline V CDR1 and CDR2: SNHLY, FYNNEI. V shed 2 bases and J shed 4 bases, with 8 bases lying between them. In DNA, the CDR3 is TGTGCCAGCAGTGAATACGGGATCTATGGCTACACCTTC. This translates into CASSEYGIYGYTF.